Each of the 5 T cell receptor beta chains below was sequenced from the same sample in a study of PD-L1 blockade in urothelial cancer. The protocol was immunoSEQ multiplex PCR, while the TCRdb copy is restricted to in-frame clones and leaves out a portion. The sample yields approximately 100,000 clones, more than 80% seen once. Regarding time point: pretreatment peripheral blood. The sample in question was PBMCs, obtained around atezolizumab (anti-PD-L1) treatment. These receptors all stem from an elderly woman with urothelial cancer.

V usage is TRBV5-4 and J usage is TRBJ2-3, with 7 bases lining up with TRBD2. Per germline, CDR1 SGHNT and CDR2 YYREEE (reference sequence). The length of the CDR3 is 15 residues. V shed 3 bases and J 0 bases; nucleotides not matched to a gene: 4. CDR3 in amino acids: CASSSGTTSTDTQYF. Here the CDR3 DNA reads TGTGCCAGCAGCTCTGGGACTACGAGCACAGATACGCAGTATTTT.

The table lists this clone with a count of one. The chain uses TRBV28 and TRBJ1-1, with 9 bases lining up with TRBD1. Trimming took 5 bases from V and 4 from J; bases not matched to a gene: 8. Germline assignment: CDR1 MDHEN and CDR2 SYDVKM. This CDR3 spans 15 amino acids. This chain's CDR3 is CASSLPTGGTTEAFF. The CDR3 DNA sequence: TGTGCCAGCAGTCTCCCGACAGGGGGAACCACTGAAGCTTTCTTT.

This clone appeared once. The chain is built from TRBV18 and TRBJ2-1, with 10 bases fitting TRBD2. The CDR3 covers 17 residues. The J segment lost 6 bases and the V segment lost 2 bases, leaving 10 bases of the junction unmatched. CDR1 is KGHSH, CDR2 LQKENI, per germline. CDR3 residues: CASSPFGASGSGNEQFF. The CDR3 region has the DNA TGTGCCAGCTCACCATTCGGCGCTAGCGGGAGCGGCAATGAGCAGTTCTTC.

The chain links TRBV6-1 to TRBJ2-7; 8 nucleotides match TRBD1. The ends lost 5 bases at V and 12 bases at J; junction bases unmatched: 12. Germline V gives CDR1 MNHNS, CDR2 SASEGT. This CDR3 has 13 amino acids. The DNA of the CDR3 is TGTGCCAGCAGTAATGAAGAATGGACAGGGCCGTACTTC. Translation: CASSNEEWTGPYF.

The V call is TRBV5-8, the J call TRBJ2-1, with 8 bases matching TRBD2. The CDR3 is 13 amino acids. Germline lookup yields CDR1 SGHTS and CDR2 YDEGEE. V shed 7 bases, J shed 10 bases, and the junction held 10 bases outside the gene matches. The CDR3 sequence: CASDTSGGKEQFF. The CDR3 DNA reads TGTGCCAGCGATACTAGCGGCGGCAAGGAGCAGTTCTTC.